This T cell receptor (beta chain) is from a study of CD8 T cells in Susac syndrome. The length of the CDR3 is 12 residues. From germline, CDR1 is MGHDK and CDR2 SYGVNS. V was cut by 4 bases and J by 2 bases, with 6 bases left in between. Random hexamers were used to reverse transcribe roughly 0.45 to 1 ug of RNA. TCR beta CDR3 was amplified by immunoSEQ covering 54 Vbeta and 13 Jbeta. TCRdb independently ran MiXCR on the immunoSEQ multiplex PCR reads; one entry per CDR3 protein. The top ten clones hold less than 0.4% of a sample with about 130,000 distinct CDR3 sequences, approximately 93% of them seen once.

The source is a human donor with multiple sclerosis. The sequencing input was CD8+ T cells from PBMCs. The chain employs TRBV25-1 and TRBJ2-7; no clear D. Here the CDR3 DNA reads TGTGCCAGCAGTGGCCGGACCTACGAGCAGTACGTC. This gives the protein CASSGRTYEQYV.